The T cell receptor (beta chain) described here comes from a study of blood T cell repertoires in COVID-19. About the research overall: Collection of acute and convalescent COVID-19 samples took place in the United States, Italy and Spain. Nucleic acid was either cDNA or gDNA, and it came from T cells, B-cell-depleted T cells, or PBMCs.

Per the study methods: Nucleated cell counts were estimated from reference gene primer amplification. Profiling relied on immunoSEQ multiplex PCR, and the TCRdb table lists in-frame clones only, not all of them. That table supplies the V and J calls and clone size; D and trimming were determined from the DNA. The sample includes around 620,000 clones, more than 80% seen only once; the top ten take roughly 0.25%. Deletions cut 0 bases from V and 8 bases from J, with 7 bases between. The CDR3 runs to 12 residues. CDR1 MNHEY and CDR2 SVGEGT come from the germline V gene. This TCR was sampled from a young woman with acute or convalescent COVID-19. This sequence joins TRBV6-2 or TRBV6-3 and TRBJ1-2, with D uncertain. Sequenced material: peripheral blood. CDR3 in amino acids: CASSYSGGGYTF. CDR3 sequence (DNA): TGTGCCAGCAGTTACTCGGGCGGGGGCTACACCTTC.